The following is a TCR beta chain sequence with its context. What it recognizes is unknown. This specimen belongs to a study of cytomegalovirus exposure and HLA in healthy donors. Study-wide findings and caveats: According to a subsequent analysis, TCR clusters identified in the first cohort showed a tendency to co-occur across the roughly 130 validation repertoires. The authors confirmed in vitro that a few CMV-associated chains were specific for CMV antigens.

These donors were members of the 120-subject validation cohort, a group separate from the approximately 670-subject first cohort. CDR1 and CDR2 from the germline V gene are SGDLS and YYNGEE. The CDR3 length is 16 residues. Germline trimming cut 4 bases from V and 5 bases from J; bases unmatched to any gene: 12. Repertoires were generated with immunoSEQ multiplex PCR, while TCRdb's copy carries only in-frame clones and drops some. The sample holds 110,000 or so clones; roughly 86% are singletons and the top ten take over 3%. The TCR was taken from a woman between 18 and 29 years old in good health and CMV-seropositive. V gene TRBV9 combines with J gene TRBJ2-5; 9 nucleotides agree with TRBD2. The sequencing input was PBMCs. CDR3 in DNA: TGTGCCAGCAGCAGGGGTTTAGCGGGAGTCGGTGAGACCCAGTACTTC. Translated, it gives CASSRGLAGVGETQYF.